These 32 T cell receptor beta chains originate from one sample sequenced in a study of spatial heterogeneity in lung cancer. Study outcomes and limitations: Higher tumor mutation counts went along with higher counts of expanded intratumoral alpha and beta TCRs.

Antigens for these TCRs are unknown. TCRdb re-called the 5' RACE reads through MiXCR, storing one row per CDR3 protein. The sample lists about 13,000 distinct CDR3 sequences, 4.5% to 5.5% occurring once. Time point reported: sample taken at primary tumor resection. Sequenced material: lung tumor tissue, taken at surgery. The receptors originated from a male donor with early-stage non-small cell lung cancer.

This clonotype was observed at least ten times. As DNA, the CDR3 is TGTGCCAGCAGTGTACAGTCCTACGAGCAGTACTTC. Encoded protein: CASSVQSYEQYF. The chain has TRBV6-1 and TRBJ2-7, with no clear D. The CDR3 runs to 12 residues. V dropped 4 bases and J dropped 1 base, with 5 bases sitting between them. The germline V gene encodes CDR1 MNHNS and CDR2 SASEGT.

This clonotype has ten or more counts. J is TRBJ2-5 and V is TRBV7-2, with D possibly being TRBD2 (7 bases). CDR3 length: 13 residues. V lost 3 bases, J lost 11 bases, and 16 bases lay in between. Germline V lookup: CDR1 SGHTA, CDR2 FQGNSA. DNA of the CDR3: TGTGCCAGCAGCTTGGGGGGGGCCCCCCGGCAGTACTTC. Translated, it gives CASSLGGAPRQYF.

This clonotype was recorded many times. The V and J genes are TRBV11-2 and TRBJ1-1; D unclear. V shed 0 bases and J shed 2 bases, with 10 bases lying between them. Germline V gives CDR1 SGHAT, CDR2 FQNNGV. The CDR3 sequence is 15 residues long. The CDR3 region is CASSLEPWGNTEAFF. CDR3 DNA sequence: TGTGCCAGCAGCTTAGAGCCCTGGGGAAACACTGAAGCTTTCTTT.

This clonotype has a count of ten or more. The chain employs TRBV5-6 and TRBJ1-5; 7 nucleotides agree with TRBD1. V lost 5 bases and J lost 6; bases outside the gene matches: 11. The germline V gene has CDR1 SGHDT and CDR2 YYEEEE. The CDR3 sequence is 15 residues long. DNA of the CDR3: TGTGCCAGCAGTCACAGGGGAGGGTTAGCTCAGCCCCAGCATTTT. Residues: CASSHRGGLAQPQHF.

This clonotype was seen ten or more times. The rearrangement joins TRBV4-3 to TRBJ2-3; 14 bases fit TRBD2. The ends lost 4 bases at V and 5 bases at J; junction bases unmatched: 11. CDR3 length: 18 residues. Per germline, CDR1 LGHNA and CDR2 YSLEER. The chain's CDR3 is CASSPRGLTSGGEDTQYF. The CDR3 DNA is TGCGCCAGCAGCCCCAGAGGGTTGACTAGCGGGGGGGAAGATACGCAGTATTTT.

Many counts were recorded for this clonotype. This chain uses TRBV4-2 with TRBJ1-4; no reliable D call. Trimming took 1 base from V and 0 from J, leaving 9 bases between them. Germline CDR1 reads LGHNA; CDR2 reads YNFKEQ. The CDR3 has 16 amino acids. CDR3 nucleotide sequence: TGTGCCAGCAGCCAAGTACGTTCAACAACTAATGAAAAACTGTTTTTT. Its protein product is CASSQVRSTTNEKLFF.

DNA of the CDR3: TGTGCCAGCAATGCGGGGGTTATCACCGGGGAGCTGTTTTTT. Protein product: CASNAGVITGELFF. The chain uses TRBV7-8 and TRBJ2-2; 7 positions match TRBD2. The J segment lost 4 bases and the V segment lost 7 bases, leaving 6 bases of the junction unmatched. This CDR3 spans 14 amino acids. Looked up from germline, CDR1 is SGHVS and CDR2 is FQNEAQ.

The CDR3 is CASSSGLAGVDTQYF. The DNA for the CDR3 is TGTGCCAGCAGCTCGGGACTAGCGGGAGTGGATACGCAGTATTTT. The rearrangement joins TRBV7-8 to TRBJ2-3; TRBD2 agrees at 14 bases. Germline-derived CDR1 and CDR2 are SGHVS and FQNEAQ. Trimming at V came to 4 bases and at J to 6 bases, leaving 3 bases not matched to a gene. The CDR3 is 15 amino acids.

This clonotype was counted ten times or more. CDR3 in amino acids: CASSLRGSSYNSPLHF. CDR3 sequence (DNA): TGCGCCAGCAGCCTCAGGGGGAGCTCCTATAATTCACCCCTCCACTTT. The rearrangement joins TRBV4-1 to TRBJ1-6, with 7 bases matching TRBD1. Germline V lookup: CDR1 MGHRA, CDR2 YSYEKL. The CDR3 spans 16 residues. The V and J ends lost 4 bases and 0 bases, in that order; junction bases with no gene match: 3.

This clonotype was recorded many times. This chain connects TRBV20-1 to TRBJ1-1; D gene unclear. This CDR3 is built from 13 residues. The V and J ends lost 8 bases and 5 bases respectively, with 18 bases between them. Germline V gives CDR1 DFQATT, CDR2 SNEGSKA (reference sequence). CDR3 coding DNA: TGCAGTCCCTTTCAAAATTTTCGGACTGAAGCTTTCTTT. Amino acids: CSPFQNFRTEAFF.

This clonotype came up many times. The rearrangement uses TRBV20-1 and TRBJ2-3; the match to TRBD2 covers 8 bases. There are 13 residues in the CDR3. J gave up 4 bases and V 5 bases, and 5 bases lay outside the gene matches. Germline-derived CDR1 and CDR2 are DFQATT and SNEGSKA (reference sequence). The CDR3 reads CSAPRGGADTQYF. The CDR3 DNA sequence: TGCAGTGCTCCCCGGGGGGGTGCAGATACGCAGTATTTT.

Note on this clonotype: Compared with germline, one end of the junction differs, possibly owing to a read error. The chain combines TRBV28 with TRBJ1-2; unclear D gene. The CDR3 runs 13 residues. Germline CDR1 and CDR2: MDHEN and SYDVKM. The CDR3: CASGLSPYYGYTF. DNA of the CDR3: TGTGCCAGCGGTTTGAGCCCCTACTATGGCTACACCTTC.

This clonotype was recorded a few times. The J gene is TRBJ1-3, the V gene TRBV7-8; unclear D gene. Germline CDR1 and CDR2: SGHVS and FQNEAQ. The V end lost 4 bases, the J end lost 0 bases, and 10 bases lay between the germline ends. The CDR3 is made up of 15 amino acids. This CDR3 reads CASSSDLFSGNTIYF. The DNA of the CDR3 is TGTGCCAGCAGCTCCGACCTTTTCTCTGGAAACACCATATATTTT. The entire variable domain, with the rest obtained from reference TRBV7-8 and TRBJ1-3, is as follows: GAGVSQSPRYKVAKRGQDVALRCDPISGHVSLFWYQQALGQGPEFLTYFQNEAQLDKSGLPSDRFFAERPEGSVSTLKIQRTQQEDSAVYLCASSSDLFSGNTIYFGEGSWLTVV.

The chain carries TRBV2 and TRBJ1-1, with D perhaps matching TRBD1 (5 bases). Trimming cost V 7 bases and J 0 bases, with 9 bases left between them. The CDR3 length is 13 residues. CDR1 and CDR2 (germline): SNHLY, FYNNEI. This CDR3 is CASTKGLNTEAFF. DNA of the CDR3: TGTGCCAGCACAAAGGGGCTGAACACTGAAGCTTTCTTT. The full variable domain, rest sourced from reference TRBV2 and TRBJ1-1, is EPEVTQTPSHQVTQMGQEVILRCVPISNHLYFYWYRQILGQKVEFLVSFYNNEISEKSEIFDDQFSVERPDGSNFTLKIRSTKLEDSAMYFCASTKGLNTEAFFGQGTRLTVV.

This clonotype showed up just a few times. V and J are TRBV4-3 and TRBJ1-5; 8 positions match TRBD1. This CDR3 region has 14 residues. Germline V gene lookup returns CDR1 LGHNA and CDR2 YSLEER. Trimming cost V 1 base and J 5 bases; bases outside gene matches: 1. The CDR3 region has the DNA TGCGCCAGCAGCCAAGGGACAGGGTATCAGCCCCAGCATTTT. Its translation is CASSQGTGYQPQHF.

This clonotype was detected only a few times. This chain connects TRBV6-1 to TRBJ2-7, with D hard to call. Germline V lookup: CDR1 MNHNS, CDR2 SASEGT. V shed 0 bases and J shed 6 bases, with 12 bases lying between them. The CDR3 covers 14 residues. The CDR3 nucleotides read TGTGCCAGCAGTGAAGCGCTTCCAGAATTCGAGCAGTACTTC. It yields the protein CASSEALPEFEQYF.

This clonotype was observed at least ten times. The DNA for the CDR3 is TGCGCCAGCAGCCAAGATCTAGGCAGGGCCTCCTACGAGCAGTACTTC. This sequence encodes CASSQDLGRASYEQYF. The chain employs TRBV4-3 and TRBJ2-7; D is possibly TRBD1 (5 bases). Germline V gene data show CDR1 as LGHNA and CDR2 as YSLEER. CDR3 length: 16 amino acids. V was clipped by 0 bases and J by 0 bases, with 12 bases between them.

This clonotype was seen ten or more times. The rearrangement uses TRBV18 and TRBJ2-1, with D hard to call. Trimming took 3 bases from V and 5 from J, leaving 17 bases between them. Germline V gene lookup returns CDR1 KGHSH and CDR2 LQKENI. CDR3 length equals 16 residues. The CDR3 spells CASSPGLRWINNEQFF. CDR3 coding DNA: TGTGCCAGCTCACCTGGGTTGCGGTGGATAAACAATGAGCAGTTCTTC.

This clonotype rates as medium-sized. This rearrangement joins TRBV11-2 to TRBJ1-1; no definite D call. Between the trimmed V and J ends, which lost 2 bases and 0 bases, there was a span of 4 bases. The CDR3 consists of 13 residues. Germline CDR1 reads SGHAT; CDR2 reads FQNNGV. CDR3 protein: CASSLSVNTEAFF. CDR3 in DNA: TGTGCCAGCAGCTTATCCGTGAACACTGAAGCTTTCTTT.

This clonotype was seen at least ten times. V and J are TRBV5-1 and TRBJ2-3; TRBD2 is a possible D gene (5 bases). Germline loops: CDR1 SGHRS, CDR2 YFSETQ. Trimming removed 4 bases from V and 5 bases from J, with 20 bases in between. CDR3 size: 16 residues. The CDR3 sequence: CASSPAPAGGIDTQYF. The CDR3 DNA reads as TGCGCCAGCAGCCCAGCACCGGCCGGAGGAATAGATACGCAGTATTTT.

This clonotype was recorded at least ten times. The chain links TRBV10-1 to TRBJ2-7, with D perhaps being TRBD1 or TRBD2 (5 bases each). Germline values: CDR1 WNHNN, CDR2 SYGVQD (reference sequence). With 0 bases removed from V and 5 bases from J, the gap between germline ends came to 14 bases. The CDR3 extends over 15 amino acids. DNA of the CDR3: TGCGCCAGCAGTGAGTCGGGGGTACGGTTAGACGAGCAGTACTTC. It is translated as CASSESGVRLDEQYF.

This clonotype was found many times. The rearrangement joins TRBV4-2 to TRBJ2-4; 7 bases align to TRBD2. The CDR3 sequence is 18 residues long. V was clipped by 1 base and J by 0 bases; unmatched bases: 9. Germline loops: CDR1 LGHNA, CDR2 YNFKEQ. CDR3 in amino acids: CASSQVGEAGLAKNIQYF. The CDR3 nucleotides are TGTGCCAGCAGCCAAGTAGGAGAAGCGGGGTTAGCCAAAAACATTCAGTACTTC.

This clonotype was detected many times. V and J are TRBV7-2 and TRBJ2-5; TRBD1 is a possible D gene (5 bases). Germline lookup yields CDR1 SGHTA and CDR2 FQGNSA. Between the trimmed V and J ends, which lost 5 bases and 0 bases, there was a span of 7 bases. This CDR3 region has 13 residues. Here the CDR3 reads CASSPGYQETQYF. The CDR3 DNA sequence: TGTGCCAGCAGCCCAGGGTACCAAGAGACCCAGTACTTC.

The table lists this clonotype with many counts. The rearrangement joins TRBV5-1 to TRBJ2-6; no definite D call. The CDR3 runs 16 residues. Germline V lookup: CDR1 SGHRS, CDR2 YFSETQ. V was pared by 0 bases and J by 0 bases, with 7 bases between. This chain's CDR3 is CASSLATSSGANVLTF. CDR3 in DNA: TGCGCCAGCAGCTTGGCTACGAGCTCTGGGGCCAACGTCCTGACTTTC.

This clonotype was seen many times. This chain uses TRBV4-1 with TRBJ2-4, with 9 bases matching TRBD1. This CDR3 contains 16 residues. The trim removed 2 bases at V and 4 bases at J, leaving 6 bases unmatched. Germline V gene sequence: CDR1 MGHRA, CDR2 YSYEKL. CDR3 bases: TGCGCCAGCAGCCAACCCGGACAGGGGTTGAAAAACATTCAGTACTTC. It translates to CASSQPGQGLKNIQYF.

This clonotype was found a few times. Compared with germline, one end of the junction differs, possibly owing to a read error. This chain connects TRBV5-1 to TRBJ1-1; D unclear. The CDR3 is 13 amino acids. Germline CDR1 and CDR2: SGHRS and YFSETQ. CDR3 bases: TGCGCCAGCAGCTTGAATCATCTCACTGGAGCTTTCTTT. Translated: CASSLNHLTGAFF.

There are many counts of this clonotype. The rearrangement uses TRBV4-1 and TRBJ2-3, with 7 bases matching TRBD1. J was trimmed by 6 bases and V by 4 bases; bases with no gene match: 10. Germline CDR1 reads MGHRA; CDR2 reads YSYEKL. The CDR3 length is 15 residues. Here the CDR3 reads CASSRGQSSGDTQYF. CDR3 sequence (DNA): TGCGCCAGCAGCCGGGGACAGTCCTCGGGCGATACGCAGTATTTT.

This clonotype was counted ten times or more. The chain employs TRBV12-3 or TRBV12-4 and TRBJ2-7, with TRBD1 as a possible D gene (6 bases). This CDR3 is 12 amino acids long. Trimming pared 5 bases from V and 5 bases from J, leaving 10 bases between. The CDR3 sequence is CASSKDRNEQYF. CDR3 coding DNA: TGTGCCAGCAGTAAGGACAGAAACGAGCAGTACTTC.

This clonotype appeared many times. The chain recombines TRBV7-2 with TRBJ2-3; D is unclear. V was cut by 7 bases and J by 7 bases, with 15 bases left in between. From germline, CDR1 is SGHTA and CDR2 FQGNSA. This CDR3 is 13 amino acids long. CDR3 in amino acids: CASTPMGIHTQYF. CDR3 nucleotide sequence: TGTGCCAGCACCCCCATGGGAATCCATACGCAGTATTTT.

This clonotype was picked up many times. The chain links TRBV6-2 or TRBV6-3 to TRBJ1-2, with unresolved D. Germline V lookup: CDR1 MNHEY, CDR2 SVGEGT. Between the trimmed V and J ends, which lost 1 base and 5 bases, there was a span of 5 bases. CDR3 length: 12 amino acids. The CDR3 DNA sequence: TGTGCCAGCAGTTACTATGGTTATGGCTACACCTTC. Its translation: CASSYYGYGYTF.

At least ten counts were recorded for this clonotype. V is TRBV6-2 or TRBV6-3 and J is TRBJ2-7; possibly TRBD1 for D (5 bases). Germline values: CDR1 MNHEY, CDR2 SVGEGT. V lost 7 bases and J 4 bases, leaving 8 bases between the germline ends. The CDR3 spans 11 residues. The CDR3 is CASTRAYEQYF. CDR3 DNA sequence: TGTGCCAGCACCAGGGCATACGAGCAGTACTTC.

There are many counts of this clonotype. The V and J genes are TRBV7-8 and TRBJ2-1, with 7 bases lining up with TRBD1. With 2 bases clipped from V and 7 bases from J, the junction kept 8 bases outside the gene matches. Germline V gene lookup returns CDR1 SGHVS and CDR2 FQNEAQ. This CDR3 has 15 amino acids. This CDR3 reads CASSLRKRGQNEQFF. The CDR3 DNA reads as TGTGCCAGCAGCTTAAGGAAAAGGGGGCAGAATGAGCAGTTCTTC.